Listed below are T cell receptor beta chains from one sample, sequenced in a study of OX40 agonist ivuxolimab in advanced cancers. Clones were sequenced by immunoSEQ multiplex PCR, and TCRdb holds only the in-frame ones, with some missing. The sample lists over 50,000 clones; around 87% were seen once. The material sequenced was CD4+ or CD8+ T cells sorted from blood, taken in a trial of the OX40 agonist ivuxolimab. These receptors came from an adult with an advanced solid tumor such as melanoma, head and neck, liver or kidney cancer. Each CDR3 is given with its conserved first and last residue. Some rows have no size entry. The others give once, few or many, or a class for an expanded clone.

TRBV7-9	.	TRBJ2-5	CASSVQGAGQETQYF
TRBV6-6	.	TRBJ2-7	CASSFDGEANYEQYF
TRBV6-1	.	TRBJ1-2	CASSHPGTGYGYTF
TRBV7-9	.	TRBJ2-3	CASSLPPGQGWTDTQYF
TRBV5-4	.	TRBJ1-2	CASSLWENYGYTF
TRBV18	.	TRBJ2-7	CASSPSAGDEQYF
TRBV7-9	.	TRBJ2-1	CASSLVMVGSYNEQFF
TRBV11-2	.	TRBJ2-7	CASSLGREQYF
TRBV7-8	.	TRBJ1-1	CASISGGNTEAFF
TRBV11-2	.	TRBJ1-1	CASSWPGETGSIPEAFF
TRBV7-2	.	TRBJ1-5	CASNWGDQPQHF
TRBV11-1	.	.	CASSLRAGGTYEQYF
TRBV7-9	.	TRBJ2-1	CASSLGPYNEQFF
TRBV4-3	.	TRBJ2-1	CASSQDHRRASGGANEQFF
TRBV19	.	TRBJ1-1	CASRMATNTEAFF
TRBV11-2	.	TRBJ2-1	CASSPGGWGDRQFF
TRBV29-1	.	TRBJ1-1	CSVYNWQGHEAFF
TRBV7-3	.	TRBJ2-1	CASSPYLGGPGNEQFF
TRBV5-1	once	TRBJ2-2	CASSWHPGTGGPGELFF
TRBV7-2	.	TRBJ1-2	CASSLDSQGYTF
TRBV7-2	.	TRBJ2-1	CAGAGLGTYNEQFF
TRBV5-1	.	TRBJ1-1	CASSPSKGESRTEAFF
TRBV7-9	.	TRBJ2-7	CASSLSTGSLTYEQYF
TRBV19	.	TRBJ2-7	CASTPGGGSEVSYEQYF
TRBV27	.	TRBJ2-7	CASSHQRQGSYEQYF
TRBV27	.	TRBJ2-5	CASSPGLVGRPIQETQYF
TRBV5-8	.	TRBJ1-1	CASSSQGATEAFF
TRBV19	.	TRBJ2-7	CASSAYRGLYEQYF